This TCR beta chain was found in a study of cytomegalovirus exposure and HLA in healthy donors. Researchers ran the PCR with 60 Vbeta and 13 Jbeta primers. TCRdb keeps only in-frame clones here, not all; method: immunoSEQ multiplex PCR. The sample holds approximately 140,000 clones; roughly 83% are singletons and the top ten take 2.5% to 3.5%. Note on this clone: The antigen is unknown.

Study-wide results and caveats: Analysis was carried out at a later point, and it linked a missense DCLRE1C variant to TCR beta V- and J-gene trimming.

Germline lookup yields CDR1 MGHDK and CDR2 SYGVNS. Unmatched junction bases numbered 6, after V lost 9 bases and J lost 5 bases. This CDR3 contains 12 residues. This receptor was taken from a female donor in good health and CMV-seronegative. This rearrangement joins TRBV25-1 to TRBJ2-5; 7 bases are a match to TRBD1. The sample consisted of PBMCs. DNA of the CDR3: TGTGCCAGTAACAGGGGCCGGGAGACCCAGTACTTC. Its protein product is CASNRGRETQYF.